These 9 T cell receptor beta chains originate from one sample sequenced in a study of T cells after somatic rescue of genetic block. Profiling relied on immunoSEQ multiplex PCR, and the TCRdb table lists in-frame clones only, not all of them. The sample has 110,000 or so clones, about 90% seen once. Sequenced: peripheral blood mononuclear cells (PBMCs). The receptors come from a young woman.

V is TRBV9 and J is TRBJ2-6; D is possibly TRBD1 (5 bases). The germline gives CDR1 SGDLS, CDR2 YYNGEE. V shed 3 bases and J shed 1 base, with 11 bases lying between them. The CDR3 is 16 residues long. CDR3 in amino acids: CASSARRGSGANVLTF. The CDR3, as DNA: TGTGCCAGCAGCGCTCGTAGGGGATCTGGGGCCAACGTCCTGACTTTC. Looking up the rest from reference TRBV9 and TRBJ2-6 gives the full variable domain: DSGVTQTPKHLITATGQRVTLRCSPRSGDLSVYWYQQSLDQGLQFLIQYYNGEERAKGNILERFSAQQFPDLHSELNLSSLELGDSALYFCASSARRGSGANVLTFGAGSRLTVL.

J is TRBJ1-2 and V is TRBV19; 7 positions agree with TRBD1. The CDR3 is made up of 12 amino acids. CDR1 and CDR2 from the germline V gene are LNHDA and SQIVND (reference sequence). Trimming removed 8 bases from V and 4 bases from J; junction bases left unmatched: 4. CDR3 DNA: TGTGCCAGTCGTCCAGGGGGCTATGGCTACACCTTC. Translated: CASRPGGYGYTF.

The chain couples TRBV5-5 to TRBJ2-7; 11 nucleotides align to TRBD2. This CDR3 spans 15 amino acids. V lost 2 bases, J lost 4 bases, and 5 bases stayed unmatched. In germline, CDR1 is SGHKS, CDR2 YYEKEE (reference sequence). CDR3 DNA: TGTGCCAGCAGCTTAAGACTAGCGGGGAGGTACGAGCAGTACTTC. Its translation is CASSLRLAGRYEQYF.

This sequence joins TRBV10-3 and TRBJ2-2; D ambiguous. This CDR3 is built from 15 residues. Germline values: CDR1 ENHRY, CDR2 SYGVKD. Trimming removed 0 bases from V and 8 bases from J, with 13 bases in between. The CDR3 sequence: CAISESNSAKGELFF. The CDR3 region has the DNA TGTGCCATCAGTGAGTCGAACTCCGCGAAAGGGGAGCTGTTTTTT.

The chain is built from TRBV19 and TRBJ1-6; 8 nucleotides match TRBD1. The trim removed 4 bases at V and 9 bases at J, leaving 8 bases unmatched. The CDR3 has 15 residues. Germline CDR1 reads LNHDA; CDR2 reads SQIVND (reference sequence). CDR3 DNA: TGTGCCAGTAGTAAAGGACAGGGTTTATCTTCACCCCTCCACTTT. Its protein product is CASSKGQGLSSPLHF.

V is TRBV7-3 and J is TRBJ1-4; the D is unclear. The CDR3 totals 15 residues. V was trimmed by 5 bases and J by 6 bases, leaving 16 bases between them. Per the germline V gene, CDR1 is SGHTA and CDR2 is FQGTGA. CDR3 in DNA: TGTGCCAGCAGCCCGGACGCTTCAATAGATGAAAAACTGTTTTTT. As protein: CASSPDASIDEKLFF.

The chain employs TRBV7-9 and TRBJ1-1, with 11 bases lining up with TRBD1. J lost 4 bases, V lost 4 bases, and 5 bases had no gene match. Germline assignment: CDR1 SEHNR and CDR2 FQNEAQ (reference sequence). The length of the CDR3 is 15 residues. The CDR3 DNA follows: TGTGCCAGCAGCTCGGACAGGGGGCGAAGCACTGAAGCTTTCTTT. Translating it yields CASSSDRGRSTEAFF.

The chain employs TRBV4-2 and TRBJ2-7; D not resolved. CDR3 length equals 14 residues. The ends were cut back, 1 base at V and 0 bases at J, with 7 bases in the middle. Germline loops: CDR1 LGHNA, CDR2 YNFKEQ. The CDR3 nucleotides read TGTGCCAGCAGCCAAGGGATCACCTCCTACGAGCAGTACTTC. Its translation: CASSQGITSYEQYF.

The chain joins TRBV5-4 to TRBJ2-7, with 8 bases identical to TRBD1. The ends lost 5 bases at V and 1 base at J; junction bases unmatched: 5. The CDR3 spans 14 residues. Germline V gives CDR1 SGHNT, CDR2 YYREEE (reference sequence). CDR3 in amino acids: CASRGTGPSYEQYF. In nucleotides, the CDR3 is TGTGCCAGCAGGGGGACAGGACCTTCCTACGAGCAGTACTTC. Complete variable domain (other parts from reference TRBV5-4 and TRBJ2-7): ETGVTQSPTHLIKTRGQQVTLRCSSQSGHNTVSWYQQALGQGPQFIFQYYREEENGRGNFPPRFSGLQFPNYSSELNVNALELDDSALYLCASRGTGPSYEQYFGPGTRLTVT.